Shown below are 8 T cell receptor beta chains from a single sample sequenced in a study of T-cell reconstitution after alpha-beta-depleted transplantation in children. Preparation of the TCRbeta library involved a method that used unique molecular identifiers. TCRdb used MiXCR to reprocess the PCR reads, holding one entry per CDR3 protein. The sample lists about 500,000 distinct CDR3 sequences, 32% occurring once. This material consisted of PBMCs from the stem cell graft donor, taken from the stem cell graft. All receptors come from a human donor who donated a stem cell graft to a child with aplastic anemia.

The J gene is TRBJ1-1, the V gene TRBV27; D is perhaps TRBD1 (6 bases). The CDR3 is 14 amino acids. The V gene lost 8 bases and the J gene lost 7 bases, with 20 bases spanning the gap. Germline V gene lookup returns CDR1 MNHEY and CDR2 SMNVEV (reference sequence). The CDR3 DNA is TGTGCCAGCCACACCGGGGCCAGGGGCGTTGAAGCTTTCTTT. Translated: CASHTGARGVEAFF.

This clonotype was counted many times. The V call is TRBV25-1, the J call TRBJ2-1; TRBD1 matches 10 bases. J was trimmed by 5 bases and V by 4 bases; bases with no gene match: 11. Germline V CDR1 and CDR2: MGHDK, SYGVNS. The CDR3 is made up of 17 amino acids. The DNA of the CDR3 is TGTGCCAGCAGTGGCGTCACCGGGACAGGGGTCCACAATGAGCAGTTCTTC. Its protein is CASSGVTGTGVHNEQFF.

The chain carries TRBV4-2 and TRBJ2-5, with a weak D call TRBD1 (5 bases). V was trimmed by 1 base and J by 1 base, leaving 10 bases between them. The CDR3 length is 15 residues. Germline V gives CDR1 LGHNA, CDR2 YNFKEQ. The CDR3 region has the DNA TGTGCCAGCAGCCAAGCTGGGGCCATCCAAGAGACCCAGTACTTC. Its protein is CASSQAGAIQETQYF.

In this sample, this clonotype turned up a few times. The chain recombines TRBV29-1 with TRBJ2-7, with D perhaps matching TRBD2 (5 bases). V shed 4 bases and J shed 0 bases, with 10 bases lying between them. This CDR3 contains 13 residues. Germline lookup yields CDR1 SQVTM and CDR2 ANQGSEA. The DNA of the CDR3 is TGCAGCGTTGTCACGGGGAGCTCCTACGAGCAGTACTTC. This codes for CSVVTGSSYEQYF.

The chain has TRBV12-3 or TRBV12-4 and TRBJ2-1; D is undetermined. The length of the CDR3 is 12 residues. V gave up 8 bases and J gave up 1 base, with 6 bases separating them. In nucleotides, the CDR3 is TGTGCCAGCGCGACTTCCTACAATGAGCAGTTCTTC. It yields the protein CASATSYNEQFF.

The chain uses TRBV5-1 and TRBJ2-1; D remains unclear. The length of the CDR3 is 15 residues. Germline-derived CDR1 and CDR2 are SGHRS and YFSETQ. V shed 0 bases and J shed 8 bases, with 15 bases lying between them. The CDR3 loop reads CASSLVSTQAHEQFF. CDR3 coding DNA: TGCGCCAGCAGCTTGGTTTCCACCCAGGCCCATGAGCAGTTCTTC.

V gene TRBV20-1 combines with J gene TRBJ2-7; the D gene could be TRBD1 or TRBD2 (5 bases each). CDR1 is DFQATT, CDR2 SNEGSKA, per germline (reference sequence). The CDR3 is 14 amino acids. The V gene lost 0 bases and the J gene lost 0 bases, with 9 bases spanning the gap. For the CDR3, the DNA is TGCAGTGCTAGAGACGGGACGTCCTCCTACGAGCAGTACTTC. Its protein is CSARDGTSSYEQYF.

The genes are TRBV7-2 and TRBJ2-3, with 7 bases identical to TRBD1. Germline CDR1 and CDR2: SGHTA and FQGNSA. V shed 5 bases, J shed 0 bases, and the junction held 23 bases outside the gene matches. The CDR3 runs 21 residues. CDR3 sequence (DNA): TGTGCCAGCAGCCTCGAGGTTCACAGGGGCGAATCCCAACTTAGCACAGATACGCAGTATTTT. Translating gives CASSLEVHRGESQLSTDTQYF.